The present T cell receptor beta chain was sequenced within a study of T cells after yellow fever vaccination. This CDR3 is 15 amino acids long. Germline loops: CDR1 DFQATT, CDR2 SNEGSKA (reference sequence). Trimming took 0 bases from V and 3 from J, leaving 14 bases between them. Using its own MiXCR run on the 5' RACE reads, TCRdb lists one record per CDR3 protein. The sample carries some 240,000 distinct CDR3 sequences, approximately 3.2% recorded once. There are many counts of this clonotype. This TCR was sampled from a man aged 18 to 29 who received the YFV17D yellow fever vaccine. Sequenced material: CD4+ T cells sorted from PBMCs, taken 10 days after the yellow fever booster vaccination. The genes are TRBV20-1 and TRBJ2-5; D ambiguous. The CDR3 spells CSARDRTTREETQYF. The CDR3 DNA reads TGCAGTGCTAGAGACCGCACAACAAGGGAAGAGACCCAGTACTTC.